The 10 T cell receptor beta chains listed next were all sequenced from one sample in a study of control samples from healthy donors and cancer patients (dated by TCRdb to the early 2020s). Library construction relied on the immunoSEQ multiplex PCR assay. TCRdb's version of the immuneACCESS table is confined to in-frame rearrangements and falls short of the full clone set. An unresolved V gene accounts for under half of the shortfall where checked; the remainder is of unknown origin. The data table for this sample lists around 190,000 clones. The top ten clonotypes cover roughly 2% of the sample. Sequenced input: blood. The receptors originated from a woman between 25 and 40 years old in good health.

The CDR3 bases are TGTGCCAGCAGCCAAGGCGTCAGTCCAGGAAACACCATATATTTT. Its translation is CASSQGVSPGNTIYF. V usage is TRBV3-1 (or the pseudogene TRBV3-2) and J usage is TRBJ1-3, with D uncertain. The CDR3 spans 15 residues. Germline CDR1 and CDR2: LGHDT and YNNKEL (reference sequence). V dropped 1 base and J dropped 4 bases, with 11 bases sitting between them.

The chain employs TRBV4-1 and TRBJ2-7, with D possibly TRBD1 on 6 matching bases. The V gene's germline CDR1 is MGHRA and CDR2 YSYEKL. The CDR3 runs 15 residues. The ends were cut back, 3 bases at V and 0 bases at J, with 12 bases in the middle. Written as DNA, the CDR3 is TGCGCCAGCAGCCAGTATCAGGGGCCCTCCTACGAGCAGTACTTC. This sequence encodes CASSQYQGPSYEQYF.

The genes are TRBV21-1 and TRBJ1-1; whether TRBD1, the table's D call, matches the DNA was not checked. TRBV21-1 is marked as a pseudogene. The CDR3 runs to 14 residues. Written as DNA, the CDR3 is TGTGCCATCCACAGGGGACCTTTGAACACTGAAGCTTTCTTT. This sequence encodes CAIHRGPLNTEAFF.

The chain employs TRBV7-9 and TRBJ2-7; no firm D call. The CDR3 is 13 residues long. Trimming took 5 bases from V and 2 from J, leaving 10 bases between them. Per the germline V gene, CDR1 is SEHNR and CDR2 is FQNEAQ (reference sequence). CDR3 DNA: TGTGCCAGCAGCCCCGGACGGGCCTACGAGCAGTACTTC. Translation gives CASSPGRAYEQYF.

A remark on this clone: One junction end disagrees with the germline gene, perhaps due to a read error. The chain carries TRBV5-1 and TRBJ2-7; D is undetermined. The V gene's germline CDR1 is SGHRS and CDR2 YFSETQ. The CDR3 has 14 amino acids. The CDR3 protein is CASSLAGYSSEQYF. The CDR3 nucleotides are TGCGCCAGCAGCTTGGCAGGCTACTCCTCCGAGCAGTACTTC.

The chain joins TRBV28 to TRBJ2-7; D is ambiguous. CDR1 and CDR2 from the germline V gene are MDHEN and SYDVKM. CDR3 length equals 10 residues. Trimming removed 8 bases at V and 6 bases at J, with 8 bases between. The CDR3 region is CASGQTEQYF. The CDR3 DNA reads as TGTGCCAGCGGCCAGACCGAGCAGTACTTC.

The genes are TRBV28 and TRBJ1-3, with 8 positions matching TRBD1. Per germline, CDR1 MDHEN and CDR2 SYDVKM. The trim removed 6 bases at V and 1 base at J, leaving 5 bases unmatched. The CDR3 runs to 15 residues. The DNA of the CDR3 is TGTGCCAGCAGGGTTCGGGACAGGTCTGGAAACACCATATATTTT. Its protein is CASRVRDRSGNTIYF.

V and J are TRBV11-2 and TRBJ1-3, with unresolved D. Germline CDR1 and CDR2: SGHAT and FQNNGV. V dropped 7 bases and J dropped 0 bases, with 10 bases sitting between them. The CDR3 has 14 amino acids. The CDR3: CASTRLNSGNTIYF. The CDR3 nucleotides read TGTGCCAGCACGAGACTGAACTCTGGAAACACCATATATTTT. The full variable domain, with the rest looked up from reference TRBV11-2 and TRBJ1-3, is EAGVAQSPRYKIIEKRQSVAFWCNPISGHATLYWYQQILGQGPKLLIQFQNNGVVDDSQLPKDRFSAERLKGVDSTLKIQPAKLEDSAVYLCASTRLNSGNTIYFGEGSWLTVV.

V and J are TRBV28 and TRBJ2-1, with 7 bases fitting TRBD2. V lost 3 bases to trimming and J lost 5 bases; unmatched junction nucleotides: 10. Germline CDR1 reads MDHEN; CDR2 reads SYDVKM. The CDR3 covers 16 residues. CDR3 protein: CASSLWEGIPNNEQFF. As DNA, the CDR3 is TGTGCCAGCAGTTTGTGGGAGGGGATCCCAAACAATGAGCAGTTCTTC. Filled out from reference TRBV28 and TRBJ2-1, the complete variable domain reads DVKVTQSSRYLVKRTGEKVFLECVQDMDHENMFWYRQDPGLGLRLIYFSYDVKMKEKGDIPEGYSVSREKKERFSLILESASTNQTSMYLCASSLWEGIPNNEQFFGPGTRLTVL.

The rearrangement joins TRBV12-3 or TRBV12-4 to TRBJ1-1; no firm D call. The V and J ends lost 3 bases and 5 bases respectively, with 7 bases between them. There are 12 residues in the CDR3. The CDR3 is CASSFYSTEAFF. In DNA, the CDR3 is TGTGCCAGCAGTTTCTATAGTACTGAAGCTTTCTTT.